Each of the 28 T cell receptor beta chains below was sequenced from the same sample in a study of T cell changes during pregnancy in multiple sclerosis. Assay: immunoSEQ multiplex PCR; the TCRdb copy retains only in-frame clones and omits some. This sample has tens of thousands of clones, with more than 90% found just once. The sample here was CD4+ T cells from peripheral blood mononuclear cells, taken after pregnancy. These receptors came from a female donor in good health, enrolled as a control in a pregnancy study.

V is TRBV6-1 and J is TRBJ2-7, with 12 positions matching TRBD2. The CDR3 consists of 16 residues. Germline assignment: CDR1 MNHNS and CDR2 SASEGT. V was pared by 1 base and J by 1 base, with 2 bases of the junction left unmatched. The CDR3 spells CASSEGLAGASYEQYF. CDR3 nucleotides: TGTGCCAGCAGTGAAGGACTAGCGGGAGCATCCTACGAGCAGTACTTC.

This chain links TRBV2 with TRBJ1-2; D gene unclear. Germline loops: CDR1 SNHLY, CDR2 FYNNEI. V was shortened by 8 bases and J by 9 bases, with 16 bases between the two germline ends. The CDR3 has 12 residues. CDR3 in amino acids: CASRGGRRSYTF. CDR3 DNA sequence: TGTGCCAGCCGGGGAGGGCGAAGGAGCTACACCTTC. Variable domain in full (rest from reference TRBV2 and TRBJ1-2): EPEVTQTPSHQVTQMGQEVILRCVPISNHLYFYWYRQILGQKVEFLVSFYNNEISEKSEIFDDQFSVERPDGSNFTLKIRSTKLEDSAMYFCASRGGRRSYTFGSGTRLTVV.

The J gene is TRBJ1-1, the V gene TRBV9; D might be TRBD1 (6 bases). The germline V gene encodes CDR1 SGDLS and CDR2 YYNGEE. This CDR3 is 16 amino acids long. V dropped 4 bases and J dropped 2 bases, with 18 bases sitting between them. This CDR3 is CASSLGLRGANTEAFF. CDR3 DNA sequence: TGTGCCAGCAGCTTAGGCCTACGGGGGGCAAACACTGAAGCTTTCTTT.

A single count supports this clone. The rearrangement uses TRBV2 and TRBJ2-3; 8 nucleotides line up with TRBD2. V shed 2 bases and J 2 bases; nucleotides not matched to a gene: 3. The germline CDR1 and CDR2 sequences are SNHLY and FYNNEI. The CDR3 spans 15 residues. The CDR3 nucleotides are TGTGCCAGCAGTGAACCGGGGGGGTACACAGATACGCAGTATTTT. The encoded protein is CASSEPGGYTDTQYF.

Here the CDR3 reads CAIRAVWDRAYVLTF. The DNA for the CDR3 is TGTGCCATCCGGGCCGTTTGGGACAGGGCATACGTCCTGACTTTC. This rearrangement joins TRBV10-3 to TRBJ2-6; 9 nucleotides line up with TRBD1. This CDR3 has 15 amino acids. The V segment lost 8 bases and the J segment 11 bases; nucleotides outside the gene matches: 13. CDR1 is ENHRY and CDR2 is SYGVKD in the germline V gene.

V usage is TRBV5-6 and J usage is TRBJ2-7; 7 positions agree with TRBD1. The germline gives CDR1 SGHDT, CDR2 YYEEEE. The CDR3 runs 15 residues. With 4 bases clipped from V and 2 bases from J, the junction kept 9 bases outside the gene matches. In DNA, the CDR3 is TGTGCCAGCAGCCTTCGTGCACAGGGGACCTACGAGCAGTACTTC. This sequence encodes CASSLRAQGTYEQYF. The full variable domain, its missing parts supplied by reference TRBV5-6 and TRBJ2-7, is DAGVTQSPTHLIKTRGQQVTLRCSPKSGHDTVSWYQQALGQGPQFIFQYYEEEERQRGNFPDRFSGHQFPNYSSELNVNALLLGDSALYLCASSLRAQGTYEQYFGPGTRLTVT.

This clone appeared a few times. The genes are TRBV29-1 and TRBJ2-2, with 10 bases matching TRBD2. In germline, CDR1 is SQVTM, CDR2 ANQGSEA. V dropped 5 bases and J dropped 7; count of bases not matched to a gene: 4. The CDR3 loop spans 13 amino acids. In nucleotides, the CDR3 is TGCAGCGTTAGCGGGGGGGCCTACGGGGAGCTGTTTTTT. As protein: CSVSGGAYGELFF.

In this sample, this clone turned up once. CDR3 DNA sequence: TGTGCCTGGAGTGCCAACACGAGGGATGAGCAGTTCTTC. Protein product: CAWSANTRDEQFF. The chain is built from TRBV30 and TRBJ2-1, with D maybe TRBD2 (5 bases). Germline CDR1 is GTSNPN and CDR2 is SVGIG (reference sequence). V was trimmed by 1 base and J by 8 bases, leaving 12 bases between them. The CDR3 runs 13 residues.

The V call is TRBV28, the J call TRBJ1-2; the match to TRBD1 covers 8 bases. Germline assignment: CDR1 MDHEN and CDR2 SYDVKM. CDR3 length equals 13 residues. Trimming cost V 7 bases and J 8 bases; bases outside gene matches: 9. This chain's CDR3 is CASTRQGALGYTF. The CDR3 DNA is TGTGCCAGCACCAGGCAGGGGGCCTTGGGCTACACCTTC.

The chain has TRBV18 and TRBJ2-1; 14 nucleotides line up with TRBD2. J gave up 5 bases and V 4 bases, and 7 bases lay outside the gene matches. The CDR3 is 17 amino acids. Germline CDR1 and CDR2: KGHSH and LQKENI. This CDR3 reads CASSLLGLAGDHNEQFF. The CDR3 DNA sequence: TGTGCCAGCTCACTCCTGGGACTAGCGGGAGACCACAATGAGCAGTTCTTC.

The chain has TRBV28 and TRBJ2-5, with 9 bases fitting TRBD1. The CDR3 runs to 18 residues. Losses at the gene ends were 2 bases for V and 5 bases for J; bases not matched to a gene: 15. Germline-derived CDR1 and CDR2 are MDHEN and SYDVKM. The CDR3 reads CASSLGLPGQGVGETQYF. In DNA form, the CDR3 reads TGTGCCAGCAGTTTAGGGCTTCCGGGACAGGGTGTCGGGGAGACCCAGTACTTC.

V usage is TRBV4-2 and J usage is TRBJ2-7; 10 bases agree with TRBD2. The J segment lost 7 bases and the V segment lost 2 bases, leaving 8 bases of the junction unmatched. This CDR3 is 15 amino acids long. CDR1 LGHNA and CDR2 YNFKEQ come from the germline V gene. The CDR3: CASSQPTAGGREQYF. The CDR3 DNA reads TGTGCCAGCAGCCAACCCACAGCGGGAGGGAGAGAGCAGTACTTC.

The V gene is TRBV7-6, the J gene TRBJ2-3; unclear D gene. The ends were cut back, 1 base at V and 4 bases at J, with 9 bases in the middle. The V gene's germline CDR1 is SGHVS and CDR2 FNYEAQ. The CDR3 has 14 amino acids. The CDR3 region is CASSLVLSPDTQYF. The CDR3 DNA reads as TGTGCCAGCAGCTTAGTACTAAGCCCAGATACGCAGTATTTT. Full variable domain (missing parts from reference TRBV7-6 and TRBJ2-3): GAGVSQSPRYKVTKRGQDVALRCDPISGHVSLYWYRQALGQGPEFLTYFNYEAQQDKSGLPNDRFSAERPEGSISTLTIQRTEQRDSAMYRCASSLVLSPDTQYFGPGTRLTVL.

The rearrangement uses TRBV7-2 and TRBJ2-7; possible D gene TRBD2, 6 bases. Germline V gives CDR1 SGHTA, CDR2 FQGNSA. This CDR3 spans 17 amino acids. Trimming removed 1 base at V and 2 bases at J, with 18 bases between. CDR3 protein: CASSLGMGRSRAYEQYF. The CDR3, as DNA: TGTGCCAGCAGCTTAGGCATGGGGAGGAGTAGGGCCTACGAGCAGTACTTC.

The chain employs TRBV15 and TRBJ2-7; 9 nucleotides align to TRBD2. CDR3 size: 17 residues. The germline V gene has CDR1 LNHNV and CDR2 YYDKDF (reference sequence). The ends lost 5 bases at V and 4 bases at J; junction bases unmatched: 15. As DNA, the CDR3 is TGTGCCACCAGCTCACGAAGGAACGCGGGGGGGCTTTACGAGCAGTACTTC. Translated, it gives CATSSRRNAGGLYEQYF.

This clone was found once. This sequence joins TRBV5-5 and TRBJ2-5; 13 bases fit TRBD2. From germline, CDR1 is SGHKS and CDR2 YYEKEE (reference sequence). J gave up 2 bases and V 3 bases, and 4 bases lay outside the gene matches. The length of the CDR3 is 16 residues. The CDR3 DNA follows: TGTGCCAGCAGCTCGGGGACTAGCGGGAAACAAGAGACCCAGTACTTC. Translating it yields CASSSGTSGKQETQYF. Together with reference TRBV5-5 and TRBJ2-5, the CDR3 gives the full variable domain: DAGVTQSPTHLIKTRGQQVTLRCSPISGHKSVSWYQQVLGQGPQFIFQYYEKEERGRGNFPDRFSARQFPNYSSELNVNALLLGDSALYLCASSSGTSGKQETQYFGPGTRLLVL.

The gene calls are TRBV19 and TRBJ1-1, with a possible D match to TRBD1 (5 bases). This CDR3 has 16 residues. Germline CDR1 and CDR2: LNHDA and SQIVND (reference sequence). V lost 3 bases, J lost 4 bases, and 18 bases lay in between. CDR3 sequence reads: CASSIDSSFPSTEAFF. The DNA for the CDR3 is TGTGCCAGTAGTATTGACAGCTCTTTCCCCTCCACTGAAGCTTTCTTT.

This chain connects TRBV27 to TRBJ2-3, with 7 bases that match TRBD2. Germline-derived CDR1 and CDR2 are MNHEY and SMNVEV (reference sequence). The V gene end was trimmed by 6 bases and the J gene end by 1 base; junction bases not matched to a gene: 4. The CDR3 totals 14 residues. The CDR3 reads CASRLAEGTDTQYF. DNA of the CDR3: TGTGCCAGCAGGCTAGCGGAAGGCACAGATACGCAGTATTTT.

This rearrangement joins TRBV7-2 to TRBJ1-1, with D tentatively TRBD1 (5 bases). Germline CDR1 reads SGHTA; CDR2 reads FQGNSA. The CDR3 runs 14 residues. V was shortened by 6 bases and J by 3 bases, with 14 bases between the two germline ends. Written as DNA, the CDR3 is TGTGCCAGCAGACTCCCGGGACTCCACACTGAAGCTTTCTTT. Protein sequence: CASRLPGLHTEAFF.

This clone came up once. The chain couples TRBV28 to TRBJ2-7, with D possibly being TRBD1 (6 bases). The germline V and J ends were trimmed by 11 bases and 6 bases, with 20 bases remaining between them. The CDR3 totals 13 residues. Germline V CDR1 and CDR2: MDHEN, SYDVKM. The CDR3 loop is CAHTQGQRAEQYF. Here the CDR3 DNA reads TGTGCCCACACCCAGGGACAAAGGGCCGAGCAGTACTTC.

This chain connects TRBV28 to TRBJ2-4, with 10 positions matching TRBD2. V dropped 6 bases and J dropped 8; count of bases not matched to a gene: 7. Germline-derived CDR1 and CDR2 are MDHEN and SYDVKM. The CDR3 sequence is 14 residues long. The DNA for the CDR3 is TGTGCCAGCAGCCCTAGCGGGAGAAGGGACATTCAGTACTTC. Translation: CASSPSGRRDIQYF.

The rearrangement joins TRBV4-2 to TRBJ2-5, with TRBD2 matching over 8 bases. Near its end, the DNA agrees better with TRBJ2-7, so the J call may be wrong. The CDR3 is 16 amino acids. Germline V CDR1 and CDR2: LGHNA, YNFKEQ. The CDR3 DNA reads as TGTGCCAGCAGCCAAGGTCAACTAGCGGATAATTACGAGCAGTACTTC. Amino acids: CASSQGQLADNYEQYF.

V is TRBV19 and J is TRBJ2-3, with D possibly TRBD2 on 5 matching bases. Trimming took 6 bases from V and 1 from J, leaving 14 bases between them. CDR1 is LNHDA and CDR2 is SQIVND in the germline V gene (reference sequence). CDR3 length: 15 amino acids. The CDR3: CASRAPLRGTDTQYF. The CDR3 DNA is TGTGCCAGTAGGGCCCCCTTGAGGGGCACAGATACGCAGTATTTT.

This clone was detected only a few times. The V and J genes are TRBV18 and TRBJ1-1, with TRBD1 identical over 8 bases. This CDR3 comprises 15 residues. Germline trimming cut 3 bases from V and 1 base from J; bases unmatched to any gene: 4. From germline, CDR1 is KGHSH and CDR2 LQKENI. The CDR3 spells CASSPTGAGNTEAFF. The CDR3 DNA reads TGTGCCAGCTCACCGACAGGGGCGGGGAACACTGAAGCTTTCTTT.

The rearrangement links TRBV5-1 to TRBJ2-7, with D possibly matching TRBD2 (6 bases). Looked up from germline, CDR1 is SGHRS and CDR2 is YFSETQ. The CDR3 has 16 residues. The germline V and J ends were trimmed by 6 bases and 0 bases, with 19 bases remaining between them. CDR3: CASIPDAGPSSYEQYF. In DNA, the CDR3 is TGCGCCAGCATCCCCGACGCGGGGCCCTCCTCCTACGAGCAGTACTTC.

The chain recombines TRBV10-3 with TRBJ2-2; TRBD2 aligns across 11 bases. The ends lost 0 bases at V and 7 bases at J; junction bases unmatched: 7. CDR3 size: 17 residues. Per the germline V gene, CDR1 is ENHRY and CDR2 is SYGVKD. CDR3 bases: TGTGCCATCAGTGAGTCGAAGACTAGCGGGACCGGCGGGGAGCTGTTTTTT. Translation gives CAISESKTSGTGGELFF.

The V and J genes are TRBV18 and TRBJ2-2; TRBD2 is a possible D gene (6 bases). Looked up from germline, CDR1 is KGHSH and CDR2 is LQKENI. The V and J ends lost 1 base and 0 bases respectively, with 15 bases between them. This CDR3 spans 18 amino acids. The CDR3 region is CASSPRSGGDANTGELFF. CDR3 coding DNA: TGTGCCAGCTCACCACGATCCGGAGGGGACGCGAACACCGGGGAGCTGTTTTTT. Based on the CDR3 plus reference TRBV18 and TRBJ2-2, the full variable domain is NAGVMQNPRHLVRRRGQEARLRCSPMKGHSHVYWYRQLPEEGLKFMVYLQKENIIDESGMPKERFSAEFPKEGPSILRIQQVVRGDSAAYFCASSPRSGGDANTGELFFGEGSRLTVL.

The gene calls are TRBV30 and TRBJ2-7, with unresolved D. V was cut by 5 bases and J by 3 bases, with 5 bases left in between. CDR1 is GTSNPN, CDR2 SVGIG, per germline (reference sequence). CDR3 length equals 10 residues. The CDR3 nucleotides read TGTGCCTGGGGGCGCTACGAGCAGTACTTC. Its protein is CAWGRYEQYF.